These T cell receptor beta chains were read from a single sample in a study of T cell responses to AZD1222 COVID-19 vaccine. Generated by immunoSEQ multiplex PCR, the TCRdb table keeps only in-frame clones and is missing some. The sample includes around 220,000 clones, approximately 94% of them seen just once. The sequenced sample was peripheral blood, obtained 28 days after the second dose of the MenACWY control vaccine. The receptors here all came from an adult who received the MenACWY meningococcal vaccine as a control. Both conserved end residues are part of each CDR3. A D gene is named only where the DNA matches it firmly. A clone size is listed for some rows: how often the clone was seen (once, few, many), or a class if it is expanded.

V gene,J gene,clone size,D gene,CDR3 DNA,CDR3 protein
TRBV6-2/TRBV6-3,TRBJ1-3,-,-,TGTGCCAGCAGTTACTCTCCGGTCTCTGGAAACACCATATATTTT,CASSYSPVSGNTIYF
TRBV27,TRBJ2-1,-,-,TGTGCCACCTTGGGCGGGGTCTCCTACAATGAGCAGTTCTTC,CATLGGVSYNEQFF
TRBV2,TRBJ1-6,-,-,TGTGCCAGCAGACAGAGCTCCTATAATTCACCCCTCCACTTT,CASRQSSYNSPLHF
TRBV14,TRBJ1-1,-,-,TGTGCCAGCAGCCAAGGCGGGAACACTGAAGCTTTCTTT,CASSQGGNTEAFF
TRBV27,TRBJ1-5,once,TRBD1,TGTGCCAGCAGTTTGACAGGGGAGGGGCAGCCCCAGCATTTT,CASSLTGEGQPQHF
TRBV3-1/TRBV3-2,TRBJ2-7,-,-,TGTGCCAGCAGCCAAAAAAGGGCCGCCTACGAGCAGTACTTC,CASSQKRAAYEQYF
TRBV28,TRBJ1-2,-,-,TGTGCCAGCAGTATTTCTGGGCGAGGCGGCTATGGCTACACCTTC,CASSISGRGGYGYTF
TRBV28,TRBJ2-7,-,-,TGTGCCAGCAGTTTCCACACCTCTAGACGGACGCCGGTCGACGAGCAGTACTTC,CASSFHTSRRTPVDEQYF
TRBV1,TRBJ2-1,-,-,TGCACCAGCAGCCGCCTCAGACTAGCGGGGTACAATGAGCAGTTCTTC,CTSSRLRLAGYNEQFF
TRBV29-1,TRBJ1-2,-,TRBD1,TGCAGCGTACCTAGACAGGGGAGTGAGGATGGCTACACCTTC,CSVPRQGSEDGYTF
TRBV6-6,TRBJ2-2,-,TRBD1,TGTGCCAGCAGTACCGGGACAGGGGGAATGGGGGAGCTGTTTTTT,CASSTGTGGMGELFF
TRBV5-4,TRBJ2-1,-,TRBD2,TGTGCCAGCAGCGGAGGACTAGCGGGAGAGAACAAGTACGGCAATGAGCAGTTCTTC,CASSGGLAGENKYGNEQFF
TRBV18,TRBJ2-5,-,-,TGTGCCAGCTCGCCATTAGCGGCAGAGACCCAGTACTTC,CASSPLAAETQYF
TRBV7-2,TRBJ1-5,-,-,TGTGCCAGCAGCTTAGGCAGGGGTGGTCAGCCCCAGCATTTT,CASSLGRGGQPQHF
TRBV3-1/TRBV3-2,TRBJ2-1,-,TRBD1,TGTGCCAGCAGCCAAGCTGACAGGGGACGGGAGCAGTTCTTC,CASSQADRGREQFF
TRBV12-3/TRBV12-4,TRBJ2-1,-,-,TGTGCCAGCAGTCATACTCCGAACAATGAGCAGTTCTTC,CASSHTPNNEQFF
TRBV25-1,TRBJ2-7,-,-,TGTGCCACCCACGGGGTCTTCGAGCAGTACTTC,CATHGVFEQYF
TRBV7-2,TRBJ2-1,-,TRBD2,TGTGCCAGCAGCTCCTTAGCGGGGGGGCTGCTGGGTGAGCAGTTCTTC,CASSSLAGGLLGEQFF
TRBV5-1,TRBJ2-7,-,TRBD1,TGCGCCAGCAGCTTGGCTGGACAGGGGGCCTACGAGCAGTACTTC,CASSLAGQGAYEQYF
TRBV3-1/TRBV3-2,TRBJ2-7,once,-,TGTGCCGTCCGGGCTAGCAGAAGCTACGAGCAGTACTTC,CAVRASRSYEQYF
TRBV19,TRBJ2-7,-,-,TGTGCCAGTAGTAGGGGGATACGTGAAGGGGGCGAGCAGTACTTC,CASSRGIREGGEQYF
TRBV14,TRBJ2-1,-,TRBD1,TGTGCCAGCAGCCAAGACGGCAGGGGGTGGTATGAGCAGTTCTTC,CASSQDGRGWYEQFF
TRBV29-1,TRBJ2-3,-,-,TGCAGCGTTGAAGATCAAACGGGTACGCAGTATTTT,CSVEDQTGTQYF
TRBV5-1,TRBJ2-1,-,TRBD2,TGCGCCAGCAGGCTAGCGGGGGGAAATGAGCAGTTCTTC,CASRLAGGNEQFF
TRBV5-1,TRBJ2-7,-,-,TGCGCCAGCAGCTTGGCGGACAGTTCCTACGAGCAGTACTTC,CASSLADSSYEQYF
TRBV5-1,TRBJ2-3,-,TRBD2,TGCGCCAGCAGCTTGCCTAGCGGTAGCACAGATACGCAGTATTTT,CASSLPSGSTDTQYF
TRBV7-7,TRBJ2-7,-,TRBD1,TGTGCTAGCAGCACACAATGGGGGGACAGGGTGCACGAGCAGTACTTC,CASSTQWGDRVHEQYF
TRBV5-5,TRBJ2-3,-,-,TGTGCCAGCAGCTTACTCTGGCGCACTAGCACAGATACGCAGTATTTT,CASSLLWRTSTDTQYF
TRBV28,TRBJ1-2,-,TRBD1,TGTGCCAGCAGTACAGGGGGCAACTATGGCTACACCTTC,CASSTGGNYGYTF
TRBV27,TRBJ2-7,-,TRBD1,TGTGCCAGCAGTTACGGGACAGGGGGTTCCTACGAGCAGTACTTC,CASSYGTGGSYEQYF
TRBV28,TRBJ1-1,-,-,TGTGCCAGCAGTTTTATCGGGACCACTGAAGCTTTCTTT,CASSFIGTTEAFF
TRBV12-5,TRBJ2-1,-,-,TGTGCTAGTGCCCGACGGGGGCACAATGAGCAGTTCTTC,CASARRGHNEQFF
TRBV3-1/TRBV3-2,TRBJ1-1,-,-,TGTGCCAGCAGCCCCACTGACACTGAAGCTTTCTTT,CASSPTDTEAFF
TRBV6-5,TRBJ2-5,-,TRBD1,TGTGCCAGCGGGGGACAGGCCCAAGAGACCCAGTACTTC,CASGGQAQETQYF
TRBV9,TRBJ1-1,-,-,TGTGCCAGCAGCGGCCCTGGGGCTGAAGCTTTCTTT,CASSGPGAEAFF
TRBV6-2/TRBV6-3,TRBJ2-1,-,-,TGTGCCAGCAGTTATACTGACAATGAGCAGTTCTTC,CASSYTDNEQFF
TRBV28,TRBJ2-7,-,TRBD1,TGTGCCAGCACCAACATCCCGGGACAGGGAGTTCAGCAGTACTTC,CASTNIPGQGVQQYF
TRBV19,TRBJ1-1,-,-,TGTGCCAGTATGGCACTAGGGAGGAACACTGAAGCTTTCTTT,CASMALGRNTEAFF
TRBV12-3/TRBV12-4,TRBJ1-2,-,TRBD1,TGTGCCAGCCGGGACAGTAACTATGGCTACACCTTC,CASRDSNYGYTF
TRBV19,TRBJ1-5,once,-,TGTGCCAGTAGTGGGCGGGGGGGGCTGCAGCCCCAGCATTTT,CASSGRGGLQPQHF
TRBV2,TRBJ2-6,-,TRBD1,TGTGCCAGCAGTGAAACAGGGGGCGCGGGCGGGGCCAACGTCCTGACTTTC,CASSETGGAGGANVLTF
TRBV9,TRBJ2-3,-,-,TGTGCCAGCGGGAACGGGGGACCCACAGATACGCAGTATTTT,CASGNGGPTDTQYF
TRBV7-9,TRBJ1-4,-,-,TGTGCCAGCAGCCCCGACCGTGAGGGGATTGAAAAACTGTTTTTT,CASSPDREGIEKLFF
TRBV10-1,TRBJ1-4,-,-,TGCGCCAGCATCTACAGCCGAAGGAACGAAAAACTGTTTTTT,CASIYSRRNEKLFF
TRBV7-3,TRBJ1-5,-,-,TGTGCCAGCAGCTACCTTAGCAGGAGTTATCAGCCCCAGCATTTT,CASSYLSRSYQPQHF
TRBV15,TRBJ1-5,-,-,TGTGCCACCAGCAGGCCCAGACAGCCCCAGCATTTT,CATSRPRQPQHF
TRBV19,TRBJ1-3,-,-,TGTGCCAGTACCGTTCTCGGACTTGTGGGAAACACCATATATTTT,CASTVLGLVGNTIYF
TRBV6-5,TRBJ2-7,-,TRBD1,TGTGCCAGCAGTTACTCGGTGGGACAGGGGGTGGGGGAGCAGTACTTC,CASSYSVGQGVGEQYF
TRBV9,TRBJ2-1,-,-,TGTGCCAGCAGCGTCCCAGGACCTGGCTCCGATGAGCAGTTCTTC,CASSVPGPGSDEQFF